The rows below give T cell receptor beta chains drawn from one sample of a study of blood T cell repertoires in COVID-19. The assay was immunoSEQ multiplex PCR, and TCRdb's table has in-frame clones only and misses some. Of around 300,000 clones in the sample, approximately 88% were seen once. Sequencing was carried out using peripheral blood. The receptors were gathered from a woman aged 30 to 39 with COVID-19, enrolled during active disease. Both conserved end residues are part of each CDR3. Each record gives: V gene, D gene, clone size, J gene, CDR3 length, CDR3 DNA, CDR3 protein. The D gene is left open where the match is weak. A row's size may be missing; if present it is once, few, many or a size class.

v_gene: TRBV5-4; d_gene: TRBD2; abundance: once; j_gene: TRBJ2-2; len: 15; CDR3nt: TGTGCCAGCAGCCCTAGCGGGGGGAACACCGGGGAGCTGTTTTTT; CDR3aa: CASSPSGGNTGELFF
v_gene: TRBV7-2; d_gene: -; abundance: once; j_gene: TRBJ1-1; len: 19; CDR3nt: TGTGCCAGCAGCTTAGCTCCCGTTCCCCTCACAGGGCCGAACACTGAAGCTTTCTTT; CDR3aa: CASSLAPVPLTGPNTEAFF
v_gene: TRBV6-2/TRBV6-3; d_gene: TRBD1; abundance: -; j_gene: TRBJ1-1; len: 16; CDR3nt: TGTGCCAGCAGTGTGAAGCCGACTAGGACAGGGGCTGAAGCTTTCTTT; CDR3aa: CASSVKPTRTGAEAFF
v_gene: TRBV5-6; d_gene: TRBD2; abundance: -; j_gene: TRBJ2-1; len: 17; CDR3nt: TGTGCCAGCAGCTTGGAGGCTAGCGGGGGCCTATTCAATGAGCAGTTCTTC; CDR3aa: CASSLEASGGLFNEQFF
v_gene: TRBV5-4; d_gene: TRBD1; abundance: once; j_gene: TRBJ2-7; len: 14; CDR3nt: TGTGCCAGCAGTACACAGGGGGCTGTCTACGAGCAGTACTTC; CDR3aa: CASSTQGAVYEQYF
v_gene: TRBV6-5; d_gene: TRBD1; abundance: once; j_gene: TRBJ1-6; len: 13; CDR3nt: TGTGCCAGCAGGGGGACAGGTCTCCCACCCCTCCACTTT; CDR3aa: CASRGTGLPPLHF
v_gene: TRBV12-3/TRBV12-4; d_gene: TRBD1; abundance: -; j_gene: TRBJ1-1; len: 13; CDR3nt: TGTGCCAGCAGTTTAGACAGGGGCTGGGAAGCTTTCTTT; CDR3aa: CASSLDRGWEAFF
v_gene: TRBV18; d_gene: TRBD1; abundance: -; j_gene: TRBJ2-7; len: 15; CDR3nt: TGTGCCAGCTCACCGCTAGGACAGGGGGCCAACGAGCAGTACTTC; CDR3aa: CASSPLGQGANEQYF
v_gene: TRBV27; d_gene: TRBD1; abundance: -; j_gene: TRBJ1-3; len: 14; CDR3nt: TGTGCCACCACAAAGGGGACAGGGCGAAACACCATATATTTT; CDR3aa: CATTKGTGRNTIYF
v_gene: TRBV5-4; d_gene: TRBD1; abundance: -; j_gene: TRBJ1-2; len: 14; CDR3nt: TGTGCCAGCAGCCCGGGACAGGGGAGTCGTGGCTACACCTTC; CDR3aa: CASSPGQGSRGYTF
v_gene: TRBV7-6; d_gene: TRBD1; abundance: -; j_gene: TRBJ1-3; len: 19; CDR3nt: TGTGCCAGCAGCGCTACCGGGGACAGGGGGTTATTTTCTGGAAACACCATATATTTT; CDR3aa: CASSATGDRGLFSGNTIYF
v_gene: TRBV2; d_gene: TRBD1; abundance: -; j_gene: TRBJ1-1; len: 15; CDR3nt: TGTGCCAGCAGAGACTCGGGACAGCCGAACACTGAAGCTTTCTTT; CDR3aa: CASRDSGQPNTEAFF
v_gene: TRBV5-1; d_gene: TRBD1; abundance: once; j_gene: TRBJ2-6; len: 18; CDR3nt: TGCGCCAGCAGCCTCGGACAGGGGGTGTTCTCTGGGGCCAACGTCCTGACTTTC; CDR3aa: CASSLGQGVFSGANVLTF
v_gene: TRBV6-5; d_gene: -; abundance: -; j_gene: TRBJ1-1; len: 13; CDR3nt: TGTGCCAGCAGTTACGGTAGTGGTACGAAAACTTTCTTT; CDR3aa: CASSYGSGTKTFF
v_gene: TRBV12-3/TRBV12-4; d_gene: -; abundance: -; j_gene: TRBJ1-4; len: 13; CDR3nt: TGTGCCAGCAGCCTAGACGGAGATGAAAAACTGTTTTTT; CDR3aa: CASSLDGDEKLFF
v_gene: TRBV5-1; d_gene: -; abundance: -; j_gene: TRBJ2-4; len: 14; CDR3nt: TGCGCCAGCAGGAGCCGGGATTCCAAAAACATTCAGTACTTC; CDR3aa: CASRSRDSKNIQYF
v_gene: TRBV3-1/TRBV3-2; d_gene: TRBD2; abundance: few; j_gene: TRBJ2-5; len: 15; CDR3nt: TGTGCCAGCAGCCTAAGGACTAGCGGTGGGGAGACCCAGTACTTC; CDR3aa: CASSLRTSGGETQYF
v_gene: TRBV7-2; d_gene: -; abundance: few; j_gene: TRBJ1-1; len: 14; CDR3nt: TGTGCCAGCAGCTTCGTCAGGGTAGACACTGAAGCTTTCTTT; CDR3aa: CASSFVRVDTEAFF
v_gene: TRBV5-1; d_gene: TRBD1; abundance: -; j_gene: TRBJ1-1; len: 16; CDR3nt: TGCGCCAGCAGCCAACAGGGGTTACGAGGGGACACTGAAGCTTTCTTT; CDR3aa: CASSQQGLRGDTEAFF
v_gene: TRBV24-1; d_gene: TRBD1; abundance: -; j_gene: TRBJ1-1; len: 12; CDR3nt: TGTGCCACCAGTGATCCAGGGGGTAGAGCTTTCTTT; CDR3aa: CATSDPGGRAFF
v_gene: TRBV19; d_gene: -; abundance: -; j_gene: TRBJ1-1; len: 13; CDR3nt: TGTGCCAGTAGTATGTGGGGGGAGACTGAAGCTTTCTTT; CDR3aa: CASSMWGETEAFF
v_gene: TRBV27; d_gene: TRBD1; abundance: -; j_gene: TRBJ1-1; len: 16; CDR3nt: TGTGCCAGCAGTAGTTTGGGGACAGGGATGAACACTGAAGCTTTCTTT; CDR3aa: CASSSLGTGMNTEAFF
v_gene: TRBV30; d_gene: TRBD1; abundance: few; j_gene: TRBJ1-6; len: 15; CDR3nt: TGTGCCTGGACCCAAGGGGGACAGGGAAATTCACCCCTCCACTTT; CDR3aa: CAWTQGGQGNSPLHF
v_gene: TRBV19; d_gene: TRBD1; abundance: -; j_gene: TRBJ1-1; len: 14; CDR3nt: TGTGCCAGTTCTCCGACAGGGTTCGGCACTGAAGCTTTCTTT; CDR3aa: CASSPTGFGTEAFF
v_gene: TRBV28; d_gene: -; abundance: -; j_gene: TRBJ1-6; len: 15; CDR3nt: TGTGCCAGCAGTTTAAATTCCCGTTCTAATTCACCCCTCCACTTT; CDR3aa: CASSLNSRSNSPLHF
v_gene: TRBV6-1; d_gene: -; abundance: -; j_gene: TRBJ2-3; len: 13; CDR3nt: TGTGCCAGCAGTGAAAACCCCAGGGATACGCAGTATTTT; CDR3aa: CASSENPRDTQYF
v_gene: TRBV18; d_gene: -; abundance: -; j_gene: TRBJ1-2; len: 15; CDR3nt: TGTGCCAGCTCACCGGGCGAGCCGAGTTCTTATGGCTACACCTTC; CDR3aa: CASSPGEPSSYGYTF
v_gene: TRBV9; d_gene: -; abundance: -; j_gene: TRBJ1-2; len: 13; CDR3nt: TGTGCCAGCAGCGTGACTTTCAGGGATGGCTACACCTTC; CDR3aa: CASSVTFRDGYTF
v_gene: TRBV5-6; d_gene: -; abundance: once; j_gene: TRBJ1-3; len: 14; CDR3nt: TGTGCCAGCAGCTTCCCTGGGAGAGTGAACACCATATATTTT; CDR3aa: CASSFPGRVNTIYF
v_gene: TRBV19; d_gene: -; abundance: -; j_gene: TRBJ2-5; len: 16; CDR3nt: TGTGCCAGTCGACCTGAGACGACAGAAGACCAAGAGACCCAGTACTTC; CDR3aa: CASRPETTEDQETQYF
v_gene: TRBV15; d_gene: TRBD2; abundance: -; j_gene: TRBJ2-1; len: 14; CDR3nt: TGTGCCACCAGCAGAGCGGGGGGGTACAATGAGCAGTTCTTC; CDR3aa: CATSRAGGYNEQFF
v_gene: TRBV3-1/TRBV3-2; d_gene: -; abundance: -; j_gene: TRBJ2-3; len: 12; CDR3nt: TGTGCCAGCAGTTCCTGGCGGGATACGCAGTATTTT; CDR3aa: CASSSWRDTQYF
v_gene: TRBV7-2; d_gene: TRBD1; abundance: -; j_gene: TRBJ2-7; len: 15; CDR3nt: TGTGCCAGCAGCTCGCCCGGACAGGGTAGATACGAGCAGTACTTC; CDR3aa: CASSSPGQGRYEQYF
v_gene: TRBV6-5; d_gene: -; abundance: -; j_gene: TRBJ1-4; len: 13; CDR3nt: TGTGCCAGCAGTACTAGACGAACTGAAAAACTGTTTTTT; CDR3aa: CASSTRRTEKLFF
v_gene: TRBV5-1; d_gene: -; abundance: once; j_gene: TRBJ2-7; len: 13; CDR3nt: TGCGCCAGCAGCCCGGAGGGAGGCTACGAGCAGTACTTC; CDR3aa: CASSPEGGYEQYF
v_gene: TRBV19; d_gene: -; abundance: -; j_gene: TRBJ1-5; len: 12; CDR3nt: TGTGCCAGTAGCAGGGTCAATCAGCCCCAGCATTTT; CDR3aa: CASSRVNQPQHF
v_gene: TRBV2; d_gene: -; abundance: -; j_gene: TRBJ2-5; len: 14; CDR3nt: TGTGCCAGCAGTGAGATCGGAGGAGGAGAGACCCAGTACTTC; CDR3aa: CASSEIGGGETQYF
v_gene: TRBV6-1; d_gene: TRBD1; abundance: few; j_gene: TRBJ1-5; len: 17; CDR3nt: TGTGCCAGCAGTGCCCAGGGGGCACGTTTTTCGGTTCAGCCCCAGCATTTT; CDR3aa: CASSAQGARFSVQPQHF
v_gene: TRBV28; d_gene: TRBD1; abundance: few; j_gene: TRBJ1-2; len: 12; CDR3nt: TGTGCCAGCAGAGGCACAGGGGCTGGCTACACCTTC; CDR3aa: CASRGTGAGYTF
v_gene: TRBV29-1; d_gene: -; abundance: few; j_gene: TRBJ1-1; len: 12; CDR3nt: TGCAGCGGATGCAGGGGCAACACTGAAGCTTTCTTT; CDR3aa: CSGCRGNTEAFF
v_gene: TRBV29-1; d_gene: TRBD2; abundance: -; j_gene: TRBJ2-1; len: 13; CDR3nt: TGCAGTGTAGCGGGGGGACCTACCGTAAGGGGGTTCTTC; CDR3aa: CSVAGGPTVRGFF
v_gene: TRBV6-1; d_gene: -; abundance: -; j_gene: TRBJ1-1; len: 12; CDR3nt: TGTGCCAGCAGTGACGGGCGGCGGGGGGCTTTCTTT; CDR3aa: CASSDGRRGAFF
v_gene: TRBV19; d_gene: -; abundance: -; j_gene: TRBJ1-4; len: 14; CDR3nt: TGTGCCAGTAGTATAAGGAGCTTTAATGAAAAACTGTTTTTT; CDR3aa: CASSIRSFNEKLFF
v_gene: TRBV28; d_gene: TRBD1; abundance: -; j_gene: TRBJ1-6; len: 14; CDR3nt: TGTGCCAGCAGTTTCAGGGGGACGAATTCACCCCTCCACTTT; CDR3aa: CASSFRGTNSPLHF
v_gene: TRBV4-1; d_gene: TRBD2; abundance: -; j_gene: TRBJ2-2; len: 18; CDR3nt: TGCGCCAGCAGCCAAGCCCTAGCGGGGGGGCCCGGCACCGGGGAGCTGTTTTTT; CDR3aa: CASSQALAGGPGTGELFF
v_gene: TRBV21-1; d_gene: -; abundance: -; j_gene: TRBJ2-2; len: 16; CDR3nt: TGTGCCAGCAGGACGAGCCTTGACAGGGGGCGCGGGGAGCTGTTTTTT; CDR3aa: CASRTSLDRGRGELFF
v_gene: TRBV11-3; d_gene: TRBD1; abundance: -; j_gene: TRBJ1-6; len: 15; CDR3nt: TGTGCCAGCAGCGGGGACAGGGGTGACAATTCACCCCTCCACTTT; CDR3aa: CASSGDRGDNSPLHF
v_gene: TRBV18; d_gene: -; abundance: -; j_gene: TRBJ1-1; len: 14; CDR3nt: TGTGCCAGCTCACCTTCTTCGGGGGTCACTGAAGCTTTCTTT; CDR3aa: CASSPSSGVTEAFF
v_gene: TRBV28; d_gene: TRBD2; abundance: -; j_gene: TRBJ2-5; len: 16; CDR3nt: TGTGCCAGCAGTGGGGGACTAGCGGGGCCCCAAGAGACCCAGTACTTC; CDR3aa: CASSGGLAGPQETQYF
v_gene: TRBV5-1; d_gene: -; abundance: -; j_gene: TRBJ2-7; len: 14; CDR3nt: TGCGCCAGCAGCTCTAGTGGGAGCTCCTACGAGCAGTACTTC; CDR3aa: CASSSSGSSYEQYF
v_gene: TRBV6-6; d_gene: TRBD1; abundance: -; j_gene: TRBJ1-5; len: 16; CDR3nt: TGTGCCAGCAGTCCATGGGACAGATCTTCCAATCAGCCCCAGCATTTT; CDR3aa: CASSPWDRSSNQPQHF
v_gene: TRBV6-4; d_gene: -; abundance: many; j_gene: TRBJ2-4; len: 13; CDR3nt: TGTGCCAGCTCCATCACGGAGTCTGACATTCAGTACTTC; CDR3aa: CASSITESDIQYF
v_gene: TRBV6-5; d_gene: -; abundance: -; j_gene: TRBJ2-1; len: 14; CDR3nt: TGTGCCAGCAGTTACGGGGGCCCCTACAATGAGCAGTTCTTC; CDR3aa: CASSYGGPYNEQFF
v_gene: TRBV6-5; d_gene: -; abundance: -; j_gene: TRBJ1-4; len: 11; CDR3nt: TGTGCCAGCAGTAACCAAGGGGAACTGTTTTTT; CDR3aa: CASSNQGELFF
v_gene: TRBV5-4; d_gene: TRBD1; abundance: -; j_gene: TRBJ1-2; len: 15; CDR3nt: TGTGCCAGCAGCACTAGACAGGGTGATAACTATGGCTACACCTTC; CDR3aa: CASSTRQGDNYGYTF
v_gene: TRBV3-1/TRBV3-2; d_gene: -; abundance: -; j_gene: TRBJ1-2; len: 16; CDR3nt: TGTGCCAGCAGCCCGGGGGGTAAAGGGGCCGCTTATGGCTACACCTTC; CDR3aa: CASSPGGKGAAYGYTF
v_gene: TRBV3-1/TRBV3-2; d_gene: TRBD2; abundance: once; j_gene: TRBJ2-5; len: 19; CDR3nt: TGTGCCAGCAGCCTACGCGGGACTAGCGGGGGGATGCCGCAAGAGACCCAGTACTTC; CDR3aa: CASSLRGTSGGMPQETQYF
v_gene: TRBV6-2/TRBV6-3; d_gene: -; abundance: few; j_gene: TRBJ1-1; len: 13; CDR3nt: TGTGCCAGCAGCCCGAGGGAGAACACTGAAGCTTTCTTT; CDR3aa: CASSPRENTEAFF
v_gene: TRBV4-2; d_gene: -; abundance: -; j_gene: TRBJ1-3; len: 14; CDR3nt: TGTGCCAGCAGCGTTGGGAGCTCTGGAAACACCATATATTTT; CDR3aa: CASSVGSSGNTIYF